The 25 T cell receptor beta chains below come from one sample, sequenced in a study of T cell changes during pregnancy in multiple sclerosis (dated by TCRdb to about 2019). The library was made by the immunoSEQ multiplex PCR assay. Sourced from immuneACCESS, this table was stored by TCRdb with only in-frame sequences that have V and J called. A share of the clones is absent; for the studies checked, an unresolved V gene accounts for under half, and the remainder has no known explanation. The sample table holds about 70,000 clones, of which about 93% were seen once. Roughly 1.4% of the sample lies in the top ten. Sequencing used peripheral blood, obtained in the third trimester of pregnancy. Receptors originate from a female donor in good health, enrolled as a control in a pregnancy study.

This clone was picked up a small number of times. The V and J genes are TRBV2 and TRBJ2-7, with D possibly being TRBD1 (5 bases). V was shortened by 8 bases and J by 6 bases, with 14 bases between the two germline ends. Germline-derived CDR1 and CDR2 are SNHLY and FYNNEI. This CDR3 contains 12 residues. CDR3 DNA: TGTGCCAGCCACCTGGATAGGGGCGAGCAGTACTTC. Translated, it gives CASHLDRGEQYF. The full variable domain, completed using reference TRBV2 and TRBJ2-7, is EPEVTQTPSHQVTQMGQEVILRCVPISNHLYFYWYRQILGQKVEFLVSFYNNEISEKSEIFDDQFSVERPDGSNFTLKIRSTKLEDSAMYFCASHLDRGEQYFGPGTRLTVT.

The chain is built from TRBV7-9 and TRBJ2-2; TRBD1 matches 9 bases. The CDR3 has 18 residues. Germline lookup yields CDR1 SEHNR and CDR2 FQNEAQ (reference sequence). Germline trimming cut 5 bases from V and 1 base from J; bases unmatched to any gene: 11. The CDR3 DNA reads as TGTGCCAGCAGCGGCGAGGGACAGGGAATATTGAACACCGGGGAGCTGTTTTTT. Translating it yields CASSGEGQGILNTGELFF.

V is TRBV9 and J is TRBJ2-7, with D maybe TRBD1 (5 bases). This CDR3 spans 13 amino acids. Trimming left V 0 bases short and J 7 bases short, with 11 bases between. Germline V gene data show CDR1 as SGDLS and CDR2 as YYNGEE. CDR3 coding DNA: TGTGCCAGCAGCGTAGCAGGGTCCGGGGAGCAGTACTTC. Translated: CASSVAGSGEQYF.

The gene calls are TRBV9 and TRBJ2-1; D remains unclear. There are 14 residues in the CDR3. Germline V gives CDR1 SGDLS, CDR2 YYNGEE. Trimming removed 0 bases from V and 6 bases from J, with 10 bases in between. The CDR3 coding sequence is TGTGCCAGCAGCGTAGGGTGGCAGGCCAATGAGCAGTTCTTC. Translation: CASSVGWQANEQFF.

The chain couples TRBV5-1 to TRBJ2-1, with 8 bases identical to TRBD1. CDR1 and CDR2 (germline): SGHRS, YFSETQ. J gave up 6 bases and V 0 bases, and 5 bases lay outside the gene matches. The CDR3 is 15 amino acids. CDR3 nucleotide sequence: TGCGCCAGCAGCTTGGCCGCTGGGACAGGCAATGAGCAGTTCTTC. Amino acid sequence: CASSLAAGTGNEQFF.

The chain couples TRBV10-2 to TRBJ2-5, with TRBD1 identical over 7 bases. V lost 2 bases to trimming and J lost 2 bases; unmatched junction nucleotides: 14. Germline assignment: CDR1 WSHSY and CDR2 SAAADI. CDR3 size: 18 residues. The CDR3 reads CASSETSFLWDSQETQYF. DNA for the CDR3: TGCGCCAGCAGTGAGACGTCGTTTCTGTGGGACAGTCAAGAGACCCAGTACTTC.

The gene calls are TRBV7-9 and TRBJ2-3; 7 bases align to TRBD1. CDR3 length: 15 amino acids. V lost 1 base, J lost 3 bases, and 4 bases stayed unmatched. The germline V gene has CDR1 SEHNR and CDR2 FQNEAQ (reference sequence). In DNA, the CDR3 is TGTGCCAGCAGCTTAGGGACAGGAACTACAGATACGCAGTATTTT. Translation gives CASSLGTGTTDTQYF.

The chain uses TRBV19 and TRBJ2-2; 8 bases fit TRBD2. Losses at the gene ends were 7 bases for V and 4 bases for J; bases not matched to a gene: 11. Germline CDR1 LNHDA, CDR2 SQIVND (reference sequence). The CDR3 sequence is 16 residues long. Here the CDR3 DNA reads TGTGCCAGTACCTATGAGGGACTAGTGAGCACCGGGGAGCTGTTTTTT. It encodes CASTYEGLVSTGELFF. Full variable domain (outside the CDR3, taken from reference TRBV19 and TRBJ2-2): DGGITQSPKYLFRKEGQNVTLSCEQNLNHDAMYWYRQDPGQGLRLIYYSQIVNDFQKGDIAEGYSVSREKKESFPLTVTSAQKNPTAFYLCASTYEGLVSTGELFFGEGSRLTVL.

This clone was seen once. This chain links TRBV7-6 with TRBJ1-1; no clear D. The germline V gene has CDR1 SGHVS and CDR2 FNYEAQ. Trimming stripped 5 bases from V and 7 bases from J, with 14 bases between. CDR3 length equals 13 residues. This CDR3 reads CASSPGPDGEAFF. In nucleotides, the CDR3 is TGTGCCAGCAGCCCTGGGCCAGACGGTGAAGCTTTCTTT. The variable domain in full, with the rest retrieved from reference TRBV7-6 and TRBJ1-1, is GAGVSQSPRYKVTKRGQDVALRCDPISGHVSLYWYRQALGQGPEFLTYFNYEAQQDKSGLPNDRFSAERPEGSISTLTIQRTEQRDSAMYRCASSPGPDGEAFFGQGTRLTVV.

The rearrangement links TRBV28 to TRBJ2-7; the D gene is possibly TRBD1 (6 bases). This CDR3 comprises 14 residues. Germline-derived CDR1 and CDR2 are MDHEN and SYDVKM. Trimming stripped 5 bases from V and 5 bases from J, with 16 bases between. DNA for the CDR3: TGTGCCAGCAGTCCCCCCACAGGGAGCAACGAGCAGTACTTC. It translates to CASSPPTGSNEQYF.

The V and J genes are TRBV7-6 and TRBJ2-3; TRBD2 aligns across 7 bases. The trim removed 5 bases at V and 2 bases at J, leaving 7 bases unmatched. Germline CDR1 is SGHVS and CDR2 is FNYEAQ. The CDR3 is 15 amino acids. The CDR3, as DNA: TGTGCCAGCAGCCCTCCGGGACTATTCACAGATACGCAGTATTTT. Amino acid sequence: CASSPPGLFTDTQYF.

V is TRBV4-1 and J is TRBJ2-5, with D maybe TRBD2 (5 bases). Germline CDR1 MGHRA, CDR2 YSYEKL. Between the trimmed V and J ends, which lost 4 bases and 5 bases, there was a span of 8 bases. This CDR3 spans 12 amino acids. The CDR3 loop is CASSPGMETQYF. For the CDR3, the DNA is TGCGCCAGCAGCCCGGGGATGGAGACCCAGTACTTC.

The rearrangement uses TRBV30 and TRBJ1-1; TRBD1 might be the D (5 bases). Looked up from germline, CDR1 is GTSNPN and CDR2 is SVGIG (reference sequence). V lost 4 bases and J lost 7, with 16 bases in between. The CDR3 length is 13 residues. The CDR3 spells CAWIPFGGGEAFF. Written as DNA, the CDR3 is TGTGCCTGGATCCCGTTTGGGGGGGGTGAAGCTTTCTTT.

V is TRBV7-2 and J is TRBJ2-5; tentatively, D is TRBD2 (7 bases). Trimming cost V 5 bases and J 2 bases, with 15 bases left between them. The CDR3 is 15 amino acids. In germline, CDR1 is SGHTA, CDR2 FQGNSA. CDR3 sequence reads: CASSLRGTNQETQYF. CDR3 DNA sequence: TGTGCCAGCAGCCTGCGGGGGACAAATCAAGAGACCCAGTACTTC.

The CDR3 reads CASSSMGAGYGYTF. The DNA of the CDR3 is TGCGCCAGCAGCTCCATGGGGGCGGGCTATGGCTACACCTTC. This chain joins TRBV5-1 and TRBJ1-2; possible D gene TRBD1, 6 bases. The V and J ends lost 3 bases and 4 bases respectively, with 13 bases between them. Germline lookup yields CDR1 SGHRS and CDR2 YFSETQ. The CDR3 has 14 amino acids. The full variable domain, in which reference TRBV5-1 and TRBJ1-2 provide the parts outside the CDR3, is KAGVTQTPRYLIKTRGQQVTLSCSPISGHRSVSWYQQTPGQGLQFLFEYFSETQRNKGNFPGRFSGRQFSNSRSEMNVSTLELGDSALYLCASSSMGAGYGYTFGSGTRLTVV.

The DNA for the CDR3 is TGTGCCAGCAGTTGGAACTACTTTGGTGGATACAATGAGCAGTTCTTC. It is translated as CASSWNYFGGYNEQFF. The rearrangement joins TRBV27 to TRBJ2-1, with D unresolved. Germline V lookup: CDR1 MNHEY, CDR2 SMNVEV (reference sequence). The CDR3 totals 16 residues. Trimming cost V 4 bases and J 4 bases, with 17 bases left between them.

This chain joins TRBV9 and TRBJ2-7, with D perhaps TRBD1 (5 bases). Germline V gene lookup returns CDR1 SGDLS and CDR2 YYNGEE. V was shortened by 8 bases and J by 6 bases, with 15 bases between the two germline ends. This CDR3 comprises 12 residues. The CDR3 DNA reads TGTGCCAGTCAGGGTTGGTCGACCGAGCAGTACTTC. Its translation is CASQGWSTEQYF.

This clone was seen only once. The chain joins TRBV10-1 to TRBJ1-5; D not certain. The CDR3 length is 16 residues. CDR1 and CDR2 (germline): WNHNN, SYGVQD (reference sequence). V lost 6 bases, J lost 0 bases, and 15 bases lay in between. The CDR3 loop is CASSPPPTYSNQPQHF. DNA of the CDR3: TGCGCCAGCAGCCCCCCTCCCACCTATAGCAATCAGCCCCAGCATTTT.

The V call is TRBV5-1, the J call TRBJ1-3; a weak D match, TRBD1 (5 bases). The germline gives CDR1 SGHRS, CDR2 YFSETQ. This CDR3 is built from 14 residues. V gave up 2 bases and J gave up 2 bases, with 8 bases separating them. CDR3 DNA sequence: TGCGCCAGCAGCTTATCGGGGGCTGGAAACACCATATATTTT. It specifies CASSLSGAGNTIYF.

The chain combines TRBV29-1 with TRBJ1-2; no reliable D call. V lost 0 bases and J 8 bases, leaving 13 bases between the germline ends. The V gene's germline CDR1 is SQVTM and CDR2 ANQGSEA. This CDR3 is built from 13 residues. CDR3 bases: TGCAGCGTTGAAGATCTTTCAGGAAAGGGCTACACCTTC. This translates into CSVEDLSGKGYTF.

This clone was seen a single time. In the same sample, other DNA sequences code for this CDR3. The V call is TRBV18, the J call TRBJ1-1, with a tentative D call TRBD1 (5 bases). Trimming stripped 3 bases from V and 1 base from J, with 6 bases between. CDR1 is KGHSH and CDR2 is LQKENI in the germline V gene. The length of the CDR3 is 13 residues. The CDR3 nucleotides are TGTGCCAGCTCACCTACAGGGAACACTGAAGCTTTCTTT. It encodes CASSPTGNTEAFF.

The V and J genes are TRBV6-5 and TRBJ1-4; a weak D match, TRBD1 (6 bases). CDR3 length: 15 residues. The germline gives CDR1 MNHEY, CDR2 SVGAGI. V was trimmed by 6 bases and J by 1 base, leaving 12 bases between them. The DNA of the CDR3 is TGTGCCAGCAGATCTGGACAGCTAACTAATGAAAAACTGTTTTTT. It codes for CASRSGQLTNEKLFF.

This clone was seen a single time. The V and J genes are TRBV7-3 and TRBJ1-6; D uncertain. Trimming removed 3 bases from V and 6 bases from J, with 15 bases in between. Looked up from germline, CDR1 is SGHTA and CDR2 is FQGTGA. This CDR3 comprises 16 residues. The CDR3 DNA follows: TGTGCCAGCAGCTTCGGAGGCTGGGGTTCTAATTCACCCCTCCACTTT. Translated, it gives CASSFGGWGSNSPLHF. The full variable domain, rest sourced from reference TRBV7-3 and TRBJ1-6, is GAGVSQTPSNKVTEKGKYVELRCDPISGHTALYWYRQSLGQGPEFLIYFQGTGAADDSGLPNDRFFAVRPEGSVSTLKIQRTERGDSAVYLCASSFGGWGSNSPLHFGNGTRLTVT.

V gene TRBV5-8 combines with J gene TRBJ1-4; 7 nucleotides match TRBD1. Germline CDR1 reads SGHTS; CDR2 reads YDEGEE. V dropped 2 bases and J dropped 5; count of bases not matched to a gene: 9. This CDR3 region has 16 residues. The DNA of the CDR3 is TGTGCCAGCAGCTTAACAGGGGTTGGGTCAAATGAAAAACTGTTTTTT. It specifies CASSLTGVGSNEKLFF.

This chain links TRBV27 with TRBJ1-2, with TRBD1 matching 8 bases. This CDR3 is 12 amino acids long. The V gene end was trimmed by 5 bases and the J gene end by 6 bases; junction bases not matched to a gene: 2. Germline CDR1 and CDR2: MNHEY and SMNVEV (reference sequence). The CDR3 DNA is TGTGCCAGCAGTGGACAGGGAAATGGCTACACCTTC. This sequence encodes CASSGQGNGYTF.